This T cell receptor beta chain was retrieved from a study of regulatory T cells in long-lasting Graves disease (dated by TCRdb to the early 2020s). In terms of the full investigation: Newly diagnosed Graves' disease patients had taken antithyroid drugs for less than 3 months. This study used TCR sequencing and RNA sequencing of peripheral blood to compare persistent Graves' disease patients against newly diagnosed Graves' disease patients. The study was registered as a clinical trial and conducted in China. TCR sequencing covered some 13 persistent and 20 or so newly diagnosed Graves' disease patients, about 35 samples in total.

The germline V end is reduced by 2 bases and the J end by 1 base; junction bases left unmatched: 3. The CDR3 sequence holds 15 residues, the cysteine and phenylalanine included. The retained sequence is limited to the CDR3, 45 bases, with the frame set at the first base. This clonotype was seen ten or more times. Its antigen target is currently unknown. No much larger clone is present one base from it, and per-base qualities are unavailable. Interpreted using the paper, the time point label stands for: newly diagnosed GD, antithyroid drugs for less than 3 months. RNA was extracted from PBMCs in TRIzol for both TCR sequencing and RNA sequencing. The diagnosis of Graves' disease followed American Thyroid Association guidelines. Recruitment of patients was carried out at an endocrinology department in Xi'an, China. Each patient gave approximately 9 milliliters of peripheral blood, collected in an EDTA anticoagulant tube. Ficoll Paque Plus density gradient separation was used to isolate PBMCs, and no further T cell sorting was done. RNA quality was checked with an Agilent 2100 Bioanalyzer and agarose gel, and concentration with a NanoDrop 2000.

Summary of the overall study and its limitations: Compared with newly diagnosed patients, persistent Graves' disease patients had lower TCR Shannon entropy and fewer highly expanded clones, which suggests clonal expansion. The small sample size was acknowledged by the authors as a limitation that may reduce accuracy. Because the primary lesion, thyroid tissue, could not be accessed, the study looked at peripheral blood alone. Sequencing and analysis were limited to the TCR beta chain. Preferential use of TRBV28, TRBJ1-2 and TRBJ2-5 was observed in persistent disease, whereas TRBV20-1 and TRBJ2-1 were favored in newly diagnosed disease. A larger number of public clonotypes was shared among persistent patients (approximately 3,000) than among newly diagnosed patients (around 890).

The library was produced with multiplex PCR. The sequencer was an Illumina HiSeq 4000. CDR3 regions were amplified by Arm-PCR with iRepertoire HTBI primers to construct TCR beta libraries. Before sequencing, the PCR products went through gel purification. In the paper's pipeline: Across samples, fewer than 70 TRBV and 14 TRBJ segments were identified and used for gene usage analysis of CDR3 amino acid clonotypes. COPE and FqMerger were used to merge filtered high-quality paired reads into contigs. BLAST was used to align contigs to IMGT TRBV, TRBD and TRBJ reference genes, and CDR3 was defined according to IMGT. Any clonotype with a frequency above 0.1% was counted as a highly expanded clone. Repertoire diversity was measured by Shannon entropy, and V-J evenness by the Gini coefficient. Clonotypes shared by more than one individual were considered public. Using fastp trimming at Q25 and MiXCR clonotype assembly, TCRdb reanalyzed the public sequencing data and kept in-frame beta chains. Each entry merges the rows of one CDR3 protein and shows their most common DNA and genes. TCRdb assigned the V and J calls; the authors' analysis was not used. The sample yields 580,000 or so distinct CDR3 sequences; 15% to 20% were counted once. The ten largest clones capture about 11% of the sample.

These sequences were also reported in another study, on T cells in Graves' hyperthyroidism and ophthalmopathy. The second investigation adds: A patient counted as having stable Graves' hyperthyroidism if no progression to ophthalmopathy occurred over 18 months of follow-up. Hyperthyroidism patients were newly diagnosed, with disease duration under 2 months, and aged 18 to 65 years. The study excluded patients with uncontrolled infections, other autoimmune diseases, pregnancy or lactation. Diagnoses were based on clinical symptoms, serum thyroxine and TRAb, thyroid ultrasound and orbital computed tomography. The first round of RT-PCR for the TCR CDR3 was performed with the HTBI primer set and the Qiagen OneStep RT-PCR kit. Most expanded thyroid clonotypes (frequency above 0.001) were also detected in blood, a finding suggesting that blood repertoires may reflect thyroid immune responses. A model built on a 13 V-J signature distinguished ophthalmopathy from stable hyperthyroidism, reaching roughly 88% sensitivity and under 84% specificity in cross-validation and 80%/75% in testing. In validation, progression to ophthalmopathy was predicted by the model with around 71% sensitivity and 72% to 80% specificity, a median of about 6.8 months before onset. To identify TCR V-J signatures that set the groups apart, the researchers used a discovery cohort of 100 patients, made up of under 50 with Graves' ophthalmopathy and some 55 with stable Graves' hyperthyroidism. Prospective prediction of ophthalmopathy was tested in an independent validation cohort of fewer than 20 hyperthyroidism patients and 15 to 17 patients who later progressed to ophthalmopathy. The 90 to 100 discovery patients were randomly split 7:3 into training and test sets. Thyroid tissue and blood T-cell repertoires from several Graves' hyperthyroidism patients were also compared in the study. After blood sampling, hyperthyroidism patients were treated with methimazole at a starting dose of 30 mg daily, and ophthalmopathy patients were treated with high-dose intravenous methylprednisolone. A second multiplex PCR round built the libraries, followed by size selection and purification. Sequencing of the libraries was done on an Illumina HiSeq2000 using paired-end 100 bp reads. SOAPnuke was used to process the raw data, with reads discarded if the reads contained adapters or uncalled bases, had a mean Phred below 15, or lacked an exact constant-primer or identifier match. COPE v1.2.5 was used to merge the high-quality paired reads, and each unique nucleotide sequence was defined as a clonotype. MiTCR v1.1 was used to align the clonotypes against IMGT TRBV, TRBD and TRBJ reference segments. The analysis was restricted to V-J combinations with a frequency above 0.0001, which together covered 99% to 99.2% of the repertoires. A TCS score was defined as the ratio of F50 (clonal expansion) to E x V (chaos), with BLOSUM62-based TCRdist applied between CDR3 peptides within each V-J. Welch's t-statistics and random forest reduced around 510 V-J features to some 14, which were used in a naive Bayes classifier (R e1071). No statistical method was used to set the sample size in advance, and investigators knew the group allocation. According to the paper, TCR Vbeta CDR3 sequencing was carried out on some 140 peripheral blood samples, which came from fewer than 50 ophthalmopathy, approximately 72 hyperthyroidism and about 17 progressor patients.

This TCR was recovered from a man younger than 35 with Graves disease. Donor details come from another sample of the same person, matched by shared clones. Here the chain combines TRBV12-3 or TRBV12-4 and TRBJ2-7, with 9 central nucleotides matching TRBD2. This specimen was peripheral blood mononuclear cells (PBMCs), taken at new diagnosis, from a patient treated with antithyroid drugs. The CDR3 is CASSLPSGASYEQYF. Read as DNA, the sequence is TGTGCCAGCAGTTTACCTAGCGGGGCATCCTACGAGCAGTACTTC.